The clone carrying this TCR beta chain appeared a few times. Its target is unknown. CDR3 size: 15 residues. Trimming removed 0 bases from V and 1 base from J, with 9 bases in between. CDR1 MNHEY and CDR2 SMNVEV come from the germline V gene (reference sequence). The data were taken from a study of shared clonotypes between healthy human individuals. Selected positively for CCR7 and CD45RO-negative, naive CD8 cells excluded terminally differentiated effector memory CD45RA+ cells. Profiling relied on immunoSEQ multiplex PCR, and the TCRdb table lists in-frame clones only, not all of them. The data show about 2,200,000 clones, with about 92% seen just once and around 1.7% held by the top ten. Overall study results and limits: Sampling was confined to blood; repertoires within tissues likely differ. In contrast to clonotypes shared by all four donors, non-shared clonotypes had lower generation probabilities.

The TCR sequence derives from a man aged 18-30 years in good health. Some clones in this sample may be carry-over from other donors' samples. This chain connects TRBV27 to TRBJ1-1, with D maybe TRBD1 (5 bases). The sample taken for sequencing was naive CD8+ T cells from PBMCs. The CDR3 DNA sequence: TGTGCCAGCAGTTTATCTAAGGGGACGAACACTGAAGCTTTCTTT. Protein sequence: CASSLSKGTNTEAFF.